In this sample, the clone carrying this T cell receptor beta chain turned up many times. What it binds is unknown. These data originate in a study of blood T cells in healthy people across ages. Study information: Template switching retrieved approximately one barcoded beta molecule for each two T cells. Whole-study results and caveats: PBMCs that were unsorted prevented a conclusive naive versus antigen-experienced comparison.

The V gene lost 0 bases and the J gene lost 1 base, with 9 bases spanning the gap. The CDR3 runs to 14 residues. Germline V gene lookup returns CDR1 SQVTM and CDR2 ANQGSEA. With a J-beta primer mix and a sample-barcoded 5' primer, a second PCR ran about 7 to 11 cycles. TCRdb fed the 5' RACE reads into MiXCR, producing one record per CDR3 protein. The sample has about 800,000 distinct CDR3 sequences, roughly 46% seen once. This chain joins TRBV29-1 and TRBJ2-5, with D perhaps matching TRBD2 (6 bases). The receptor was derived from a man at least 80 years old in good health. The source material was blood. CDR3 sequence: CSVEEGSGQETQYF. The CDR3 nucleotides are TGCAGCGTTGAAGAGGGTAGCGGCCAAGAGACCCAGTACTTC. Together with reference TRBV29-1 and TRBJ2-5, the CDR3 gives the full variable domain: SAVISQKPSRDICQRGTSLTIQCQVDSQVTMMFWYRQQPGQSLTLIATANQGSEATYESGFVIDKFPISRPNLTFSTLTVSNMSPEDSSIYLCSVEEGSGQETQYFGPGTRLLVL.